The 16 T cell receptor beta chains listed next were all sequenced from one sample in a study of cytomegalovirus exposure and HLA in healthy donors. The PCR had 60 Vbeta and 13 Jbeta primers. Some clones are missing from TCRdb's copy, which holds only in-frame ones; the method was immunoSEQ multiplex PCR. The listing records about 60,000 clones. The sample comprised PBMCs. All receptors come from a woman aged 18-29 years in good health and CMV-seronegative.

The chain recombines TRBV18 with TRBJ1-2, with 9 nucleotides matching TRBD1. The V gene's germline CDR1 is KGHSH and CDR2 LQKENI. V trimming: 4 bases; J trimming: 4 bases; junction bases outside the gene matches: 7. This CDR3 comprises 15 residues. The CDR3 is CASSLRGQGVYGYTF. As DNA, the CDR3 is TGTGCCAGCTCACTCAGGGGACAGGGAGTCTATGGCTACACCTTC.

DNA for the CDR3: TGTGCCAGCAGCGTAGCTCCGGGTCTTCACAATGAGCAGTTCTTC. Protein product: CASSVAPGLHNEQFF. The rearrangement links TRBV9 to TRBJ2-1; no clear D gene. The CDR3 extends over 15 amino acids. In germline, CDR1 is SGDLS, CDR2 YYNGEE. V lost 0 bases and J 5 bases, leaving 12 bases between the germline ends.

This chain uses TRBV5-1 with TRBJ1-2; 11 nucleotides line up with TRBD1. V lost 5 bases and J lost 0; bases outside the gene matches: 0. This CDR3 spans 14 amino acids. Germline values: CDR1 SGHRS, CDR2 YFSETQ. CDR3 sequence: CASRGQGANYGYTF. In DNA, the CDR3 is TGCGCCAGCAGGGGACAGGGGGCTAACTATGGCTACACCTTC. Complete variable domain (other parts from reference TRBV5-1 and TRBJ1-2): KAGVTQTPRYLIKTRGQQVTLSCSPISGHRSVSWYQQTPGQGLQFLFEYFSETQRNKGNFPGRFSGRQFSNSRSEMNVSTLELGDSALYLCASRGQGANYGYTFGSGTRLTVV.

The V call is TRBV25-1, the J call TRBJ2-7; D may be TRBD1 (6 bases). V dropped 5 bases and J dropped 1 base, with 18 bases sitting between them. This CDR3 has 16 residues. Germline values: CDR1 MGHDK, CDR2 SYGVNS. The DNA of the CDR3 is TGTGCCAGCAGTCCCAGAGAATACAGGGATTCCTACGAGCAGTACTTC. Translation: CASSPREYRDSYEQYF.

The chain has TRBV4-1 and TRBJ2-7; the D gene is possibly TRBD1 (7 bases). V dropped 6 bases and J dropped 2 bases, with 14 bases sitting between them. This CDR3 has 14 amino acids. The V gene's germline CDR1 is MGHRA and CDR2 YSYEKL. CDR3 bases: TGCGCCAGCAGGAGGCAGGGGGGACCCTACGAGCAGTACTTC. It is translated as CASRRQGGPYEQYF.

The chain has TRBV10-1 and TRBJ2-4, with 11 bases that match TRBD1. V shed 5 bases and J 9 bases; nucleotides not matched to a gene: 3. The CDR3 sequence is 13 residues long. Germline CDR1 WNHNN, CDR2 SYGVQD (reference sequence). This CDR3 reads CASSPGTGGIQYF. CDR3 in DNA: TGCGCCAGCAGTCCCGGGACAGGGGGCATTCAGTACTTC.

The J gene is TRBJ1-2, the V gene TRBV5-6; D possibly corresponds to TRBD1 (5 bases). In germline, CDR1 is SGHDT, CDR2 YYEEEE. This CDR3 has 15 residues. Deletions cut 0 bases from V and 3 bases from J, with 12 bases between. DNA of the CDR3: TGTGCCAGCAGCTTGGGACAGCCCGAAGACTATGGCTACACCTTC. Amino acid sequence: CASSLGQPEDYGYTF.

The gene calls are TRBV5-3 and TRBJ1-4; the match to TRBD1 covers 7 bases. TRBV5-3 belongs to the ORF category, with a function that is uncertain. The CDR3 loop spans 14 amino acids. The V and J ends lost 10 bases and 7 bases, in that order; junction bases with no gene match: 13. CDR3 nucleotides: TGTGCCGTCAGACCAGGGGGTGAGGGTGAAAAACTGTTTTTT. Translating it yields CAVRPGGEGEKLFF.

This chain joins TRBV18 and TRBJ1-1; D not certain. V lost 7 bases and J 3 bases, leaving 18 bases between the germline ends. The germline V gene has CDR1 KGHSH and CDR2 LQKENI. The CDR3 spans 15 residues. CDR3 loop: CASYFGGFGYTEAFF. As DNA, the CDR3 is TGTGCCAGCTACTTCGGCGGGTTTGGTTACACTGAAGCTTTCTTT.

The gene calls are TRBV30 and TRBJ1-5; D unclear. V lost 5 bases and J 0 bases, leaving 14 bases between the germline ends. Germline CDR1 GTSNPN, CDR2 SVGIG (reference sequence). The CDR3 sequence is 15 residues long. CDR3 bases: TGTGCCTGGGGGGAGGGAGGCTATAGCAATCAGCCCCAGCATTTT. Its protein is CAWGEGGYSNQPQHF.

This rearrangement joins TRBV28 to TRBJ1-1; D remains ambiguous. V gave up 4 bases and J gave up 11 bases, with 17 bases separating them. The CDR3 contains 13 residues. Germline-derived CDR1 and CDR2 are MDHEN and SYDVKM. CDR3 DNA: TGTGCCAGCAGTTCGCCAGGCAGGTTCGGTGCTTTCTTT. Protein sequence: CASSSPGRFGAFF.

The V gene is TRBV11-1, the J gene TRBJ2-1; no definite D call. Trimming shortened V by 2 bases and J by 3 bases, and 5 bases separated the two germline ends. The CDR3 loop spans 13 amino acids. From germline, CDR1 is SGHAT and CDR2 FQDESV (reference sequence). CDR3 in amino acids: CASSLSYYNEQFF. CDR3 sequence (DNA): TGTGCCAGCAGCTTAAGCTACTACAATGAGCAGTTCTTC.

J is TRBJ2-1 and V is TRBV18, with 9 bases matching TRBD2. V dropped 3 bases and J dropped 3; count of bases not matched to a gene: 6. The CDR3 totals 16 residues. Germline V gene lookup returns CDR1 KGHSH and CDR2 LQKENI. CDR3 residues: CASSPLSGGVYNEQFF. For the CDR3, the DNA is TGTGCCAGCTCACCGCTTAGCGGGGGCGTCTACAATGAGCAGTTCTTC.

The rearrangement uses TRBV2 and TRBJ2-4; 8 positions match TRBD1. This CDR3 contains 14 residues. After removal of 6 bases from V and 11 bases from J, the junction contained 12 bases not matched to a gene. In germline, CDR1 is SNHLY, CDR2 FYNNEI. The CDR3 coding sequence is TGTGCCAGCAGATCGACAGGGGAATTGGGATTTCAGTACTTC. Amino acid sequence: CASRSTGELGFQYF.

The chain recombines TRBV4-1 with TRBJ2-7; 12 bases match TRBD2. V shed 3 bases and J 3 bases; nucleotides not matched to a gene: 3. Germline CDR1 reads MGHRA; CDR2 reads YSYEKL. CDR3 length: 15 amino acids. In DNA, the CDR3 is TGCGCCAGCAGCCATTGGACTAGCGGGGACTACGAGCAGTACTTC. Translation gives CASSHWTSGDYEQYF.

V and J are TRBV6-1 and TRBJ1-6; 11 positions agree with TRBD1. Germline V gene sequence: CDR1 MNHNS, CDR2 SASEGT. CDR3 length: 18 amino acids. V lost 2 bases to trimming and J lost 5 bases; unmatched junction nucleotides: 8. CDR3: CASSERTGGAGNNSPLHF. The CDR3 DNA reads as TGTGCCAGCAGTGAAAGGACAGGGGGCGCCGGGAATAATTCACCCCTCCACTTT.